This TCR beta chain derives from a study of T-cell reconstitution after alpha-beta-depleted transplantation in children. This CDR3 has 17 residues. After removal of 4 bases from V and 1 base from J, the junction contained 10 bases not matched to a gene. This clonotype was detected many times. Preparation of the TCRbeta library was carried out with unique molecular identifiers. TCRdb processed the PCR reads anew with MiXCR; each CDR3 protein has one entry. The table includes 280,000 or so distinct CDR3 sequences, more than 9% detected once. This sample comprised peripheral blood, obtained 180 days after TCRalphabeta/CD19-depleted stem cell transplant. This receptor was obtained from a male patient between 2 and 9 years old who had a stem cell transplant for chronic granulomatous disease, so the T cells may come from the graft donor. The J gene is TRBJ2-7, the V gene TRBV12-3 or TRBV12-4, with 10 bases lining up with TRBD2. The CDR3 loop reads CASSSGLAGELSYEQYF. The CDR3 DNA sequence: TGTGCCAGCAGTTCGGGGCTAGCGGGAGAGTTATCCTACGAGCAGTACTTC.